The 23 T cell receptor beta chains below come from one sample, sequenced in a study of shared clonotypes between healthy human individuals. Libraries were prepared by immunoSEQ multiplex PCR; TCRdb keeps only in-frame clonotypes and omits some of them. Of over a million clones listed, 60% to 80% are singletons. The material sequenced was memory CD4+ T cells sorted from blood. Subset described: CD45RA-negative fraction. These receptors were obtained from a man between 18 and 29 years old in good health.

Worth noting for this clone: The same CDR3 also results from other DNA sequences found in this sample. This chain links TRBV18 with TRBJ2-7; tentatively, D is TRBD1 (5 bases). The CDR3 length is 15 residues. Trimming cost V 0 bases and J 3 bases, with 12 bases left between them. CDR1 is KGHSH and CDR2 is LQKENI in the germline V gene. Here the CDR3 DNA reads TGTGCCAGCTCACCACCCTCAGGGAAAGTCTACGAGCAGTACTTC. This gives the protein CASSPPSGKVYEQYF. Combining the CDR3 with reference TRBV18 and TRBJ2-7 gives the whole variable domain NAGVMQNPRHLVRRRGQEARLRCSPMKGHSHVYWYRQLPEEGLKFMVYLQKENIIDESGMPKERFSAEFPKEGPSILRIQQVVRGDSAAYFCASSPPSGKVYEQYFGPGTRLTVT.

V gene TRBV7-9 combines with J gene TRBJ2-5; no definite D call. The DNA end favors TRBJ2-7, so the J call may be wrong. This CDR3 has 12 residues. Germline lookup yields CDR1 SEHNR and CDR2 FQNEAQ (reference sequence). Here the CDR3 DNA reads TGTGCCAGCACCTCAGGTACCTACGAGCAGTACTTC. Its protein product is CASTSGTYEQYF.

V is TRBV19 and J is TRBJ2-7; D tentatively fits TRBD1 or TRBD2 (6 bases each). Germline lookup yields CDR1 LNHDA and CDR2 SQIVND (reference sequence). The CDR3 runs 15 residues. The germline V and J ends were trimmed by 1 base and 2 bases, with 12 bases remaining between them. The CDR3 DNA is TGTGCCAGTAGTATAGGATCGGAGGGGGCCTACGAGCAGTACTTC. Residues: CASSIGSEGAYEQYF.

The chain links TRBV7-6 to TRBJ2-3; D uncertain. Germline CDR1 is SGHVS and CDR2 is FNYEAQ. The CDR3 has 13 amino acids. V was pared by 5 bases and J by 2 bases, with 8 bases between. The CDR3 DNA is TGTGCCAGCAGCCCCCTCCACACAGATACGCAGTATTTT. Amino acid sequence: CASSPLHTDTQYF.

This chain uses TRBV7-9 with TRBJ1-6; 7 bases agree with TRBD1. Germline V gene data show CDR1 as SEHNR and CDR2 as FQNEAQ (reference sequence). V dropped 7 bases and J dropped 4; count of bases not matched to a gene: 7. The CDR3 has 15 residues. In DNA form, the CDR3 reads TGTGCCAGCACCGTACCGGGACAGTATAATTCACCCCTCCACTTT. Translated: CASTVPGQYNSPLHF.

This clone has only a few counts. Other DNA sequences in the sample encode the same CDR3. CDR3 loop: CASSRSGSGTDTQYF. For the CDR3, the DNA is TGTGCCAGCAGCCGTTCCGGGTCGGGGACAGATACGCAGTATTTT. The chain couples TRBV9 to TRBJ2-3, with TRBD2 as a possible D gene (5 bases). The CDR3 length is 15 residues. Trimming left V 4 bases short and J 3 bases short, with 15 bases between. Germline assignment: CDR1 SGDLS and CDR2 YYNGEE.

This clone was picked up a small number of times. The V gene is TRBV6-5, the J gene TRBJ1-6, with 7 bases matching TRBD1. The CDR3 has 13 residues. V dropped 8 bases and J dropped 10; count of bases not matched to a gene: 8. Germline V gives CDR1 MNHEY, CDR2 SVGAGI. The CDR3 loop is CASRPGQQSPLHF. CDR3 nucleotide sequence: TGTGCCAGCCGTCCGGGACAGCAGTCACCCCTCCACTTT.

This chain links TRBV9 with TRBJ2-7, with D perhaps given as TRBD1 or TRBD2 (5 bases each). The germline V gene encodes CDR1 SGDLS and CDR2 YYNGEE. V lost 0 bases to trimming and J lost 0 bases, with 13 bases between them. This CDR3 has 16 amino acids. The CDR3 region is CASSVEGSPLSYEQYF. CDR3 nucleotides: TGTGCCAGCAGCGTAGAGGGGAGCCCCCTCTCCTACGAGCAGTACTTC. Filled out from reference TRBV9 and TRBJ2-7, the complete variable domain reads DSGVTQTPKHLITATGQRVTLRCSPRSGDLSVYWYQQSLDQGLQFLIQYYNGEERAKGNILERFSAQQFPDLHSELNLSSLELGDSALYFCASSVEGSPLSYEQYFGPGTRLTVT.

The chain carries TRBV9 and TRBJ2-5; 7 positions match TRBD1. Germline CDR1 and CDR2: SGDLS and YYNGEE. After removal of 2 bases from V and 5 bases from J, the junction contained 6 bases not matched to a gene. This CDR3 comprises 14 residues. The CDR3 loop is CASSVTGFGETQYF. The CDR3 bases are TGTGCCAGCAGCGTGACAGGGTTTGGGGAGACCCAGTACTTC.

With regard to this clone: Other DNA sequences in the same sample also yield this CDR3. The chain couples TRBV28 to TRBJ2-1; 8 bases are shared with TRBD2. Looked up from germline, CDR1 is MDHEN and CDR2 is SYDVKM. Germline trimming cut 2 bases from V and 2 bases from J; bases unmatched to any gene: 2. The CDR3 length is 15 residues. CDR3: CASSLTGGAYNEQFF. The CDR3 bases are TGTGCCAGCAGTTTAACGGGGGGGGCCTACAATGAGCAGTTCTTC.

This clone appeared many times. The rearrangement uses TRBV6-1 and TRBJ1-1; D possibly corresponds to TRBD1 (6 bases). Germline V gene sequence: CDR1 MNHNS, CDR2 SASEGT. The CDR3 contains 13 residues. Trimming removed 8 bases at V and 5 bases at J, with 15 bases between. The CDR3 DNA sequence: TGTGCCAGCGGGGAGGGGGGAAGGACTGAAGCTTTCTTT. Residues: CASGEGGRTEAFF.

This clone was counted a single time. The genes are TRBV5-4 and TRBJ2-7; the D is unclear. From germline, CDR1 is SGHNT and CDR2 YYREEE (reference sequence). The CDR3 is 15 residues long. Trimming cost V 0 bases and J 0 bases, with 10 bases left between them. CDR3 sequence reads: CASSLGPASSYEQYF. DNA of the CDR3: TGTGCCAGCAGCTTGGGGCCAGCGAGCTCCTACGAGCAGTACTTC.

V and J are TRBV27 and TRBJ2-5, with a tentative D call TRBD1 (5 bases). Per the germline V gene, CDR1 is MNHEY and CDR2 is SMNVEV (reference sequence). The CDR3 loop spans 13 amino acids. V was shortened by 6 bases and J by 4 bases, with 12 bases between the two germline ends. The CDR3 nucleotides read TGTGCCAGCAGCCTCAGGGTTGGAGAGACCCAGTACTTC. Translated, it gives CASSLRVGETQYF.

This chain links TRBV14 with TRBJ2-2; 8 positions agree with TRBD1. V shed 0 bases, J shed 5 bases, and the junction held 8 bases outside the gene matches. The CDR3 covers 17 residues. Germline CDR1 is SGHDN and CDR2 is FVKESK. In DNA, the CDR3 is TGTGCCAGCAGCCAAGATTATGGACAGGGTTGGACCGGGGAGCTGTTTTTT. Its translation is CASSQDYGQGWTGELFF.

The chain is built from TRBV30 and TRBJ1-5; 9 nucleotides agree with TRBD1. V trimming: 0 bases; J trimming: 6 bases; junction bases outside the gene matches: 6. From germline, CDR1 is GTSNPN and CDR2 SVGIG (reference sequence). The length of the CDR3 is 15 residues. This CDR3 is CAWSVKQGASQPQHF. DNA for the CDR3: TGTGCCTGGAGTGTTAAACAGGGGGCGAGTCAGCCCCAGCATTTT.

This clone has ten or more counts. This chain uses TRBV10-2 with TRBJ1-5, with 8 bases identical to TRBD1. The germline V gene encodes CDR1 WSHSY and CDR2 SAAADI. V lost 8 bases and J lost 1; bases outside the gene matches: 10. The CDR3 covers 16 residues. This chain's CDR3 is CASQGQGARSNQPQHF. The DNA for the CDR3 is TGCGCCAGCCAGGGGCAGGGGGCGCGAAGCAATCAGCCCCAGCATTTT.

The chain links TRBV15 to TRBJ2-2, with TRBD2 matching 11 bases. Germline V gene data show CDR1 as LNHNV and CDR2 as YYDKDF (reference sequence). With V trimmed by 4 bases and J by 13 bases, 5 bases remained unmatched. This CDR3 spans 13 amino acids. CDR3 in DNA: TGTGCCACCAGCAACGGACTAGCGGGTGGGCTGTTTTTT. It codes for CATSNGLAGGLFF.

The chain links TRBV5-4 to TRBJ1-2; possible D gene TRBD1, 6 bases. Trimming stripped 4 bases from V and 8 bases from J, with 24 bases between. This CDR3 region has 16 residues. Germline V CDR1 and CDR2: SGHNT, YYREEE (reference sequence). The CDR3 DNA reads as TGTGCCAGCAGCGTATCACAGGGTAGGGGGTTTGAGGGCTACACCTTC. It specifies CASSVSQGRGFEGYTF.

V and J are TRBV18 and TRBJ1-1; D gene ambiguous. Looked up from germline, CDR1 is KGHSH and CDR2 is LQKENI. The CDR3 covers 13 residues. Trimming pared 2 bases from V and 6 bases from J, leaving 10 bases between. DNA for the CDR3: TGTGCCAGCTCACCAGCCAACGGGGCTGAAGCTTTCTTT. Translating it yields CASSPANGAEAFF.

The chain links TRBV28 to TRBJ1-6; D not certain. CDR1 and CDR2 from the germline V gene are MDHEN and SYDVKM. The CDR3 covers 14 residues. Trimming removed 6 bases from V and 4 bases from J, with 10 bases in between. CDR3 bases: TGTGCCAGCAGCCCGGCGGGGTATAATTCACCCCTCCACTTT. Translated, it gives CASSPAGYNSPLHF.

This chain links TRBV5-1 with TRBJ2-3; D is perhaps TRBD2 (6 bases). The CDR3 contains 13 residues. Germline CDR1 reads SGHRS; CDR2 reads YFSETQ. V was trimmed by 4 bases and J by 6 bases, leaving 12 bases between them. The CDR3 DNA follows: TGCGCCAGCAGCGCCAGACTAGGGGATACGCAGTATTTT. This codes for CASSARLGDTQYF.

This chain links TRBV13 with TRBJ2-2; either TRBD1 or TRBD2 may fit D (5 bases each). The germline V gene encodes CDR1 PRHDT and CDR2 FYEKMQ (reference sequence). V was cut by 3 bases and J by 4 bases, with 9 bases left in between. The CDR3 consists of 14 residues. The CDR3 region is CASSFGTSTGELFF. The DNA for the CDR3 is TGTGCCAGCAGCTTCGGGACCTCCACCGGGGAGCTGTTTTTT. Variable domain in full (rest from reference TRBV13 and TRBJ2-2): AAGVIQSPRHLIKEKRETATLKCYPIPRHDTVYWYQQGPGQDPQFLISFYEKMQSDKGSIPDRFSAQQFSDYHSELNMSSLELGDSALYFCASSFGTSTGELFFGEGSRLTVL.

The chain joins TRBV28 to TRBJ1-4; the D gene is possibly TRBD1 (6 bases). V was cut by 6 bases and J by 8 bases, with 19 bases left in between. This CDR3 comprises 15 residues. Germline V gene data show CDR1 as MDHEN and CDR2 as SYDVKM. DNA for the CDR3: TGTGCCAGCAGCTCCGCGGCAGGGGTGGCGGAAAAACTGTTTTTT. This codes for CASSSAAGVAEKLFF.